The next 9 T cell receptor beta chains were all read from a single sample in a study of blood T cells in healthy people across ages (dated by TCRdb to the mid-2010s). The library came from 5' RACE. The sample was run on an Illumina HiSeq 2500. A second roughly 6 to 12 cycle PCR used a sample-barcoded 5' primer and a J-beta primer mix. TCRdb itself trimmed the public reads at Q25 with fastp, ran MiXCR and retained productive beta chains. Each entry merges the rows of one CDR3 protein and shows their most common DNA and genes. This sample is represented by 1.5 million or so distinct CDR3 sequences; roughly 40% of them were singletons. Roughly 8.2% of the sample belongs to the ten largest clones. What was sequenced was blood. These receptor sequences come from a woman aged 18 to 35 in good health.

This clonotype has only a few counts. V and J are TRBV20-1 and TRBJ1-2; weak D call: TRBD1 (5 bases). Germline CDR1 is DFQATT and CDR2 is SNEGSKA (reference sequence). V was trimmed by 5 bases and J by 0 bases, leaving 25 bases between them. The CDR3 loop spans 18 amino acids. The CDR3 DNA reads TGCAGTGCTCCCACCTGGTTTGGCGCCGGGACGGCTAACTATGGCTACACCTTC. Protein sequence: CSAPTWFGAGTANYGYTF.

The chain combines TRBV7-6 with TRBJ2-5, with 8 nucleotides matching TRBD1. From germline, CDR1 is SGHVS and CDR2 FNYEAQ. Unmatched junction bases numbered 11, after V lost 7 bases and J lost 4 bases. The CDR3 sequence is 15 residues long. The CDR3 nucleotides are TGTGCCAGCACCGCTTTAGCAGGGGGCGCAGAGACCCAGTACTTC. Translating gives CASTALAGGAETQYF.

This rearrangement joins TRBV6-5 to TRBJ2-7; TRBD1 matches 8 bases. The CDR3 is made up of 12 amino acids. The V gene's germline CDR1 is MNHEY and CDR2 SVGAGI. Trimming took 6 bases from V and 8 from J; bases not matched to a gene: 6. CDR3 DNA sequence: TGTGCCAGCAGCCCGGACAGGGATAAGCAGTACTTC. Translated, it gives CASSPDRDKQYF.

V gene TRBV6-6 combines with J gene TRBJ2-1, with D unclear. V lost 4 bases and J 9 bases, leaving 16 bases between the germline ends. The CDR3 runs 14 residues. CDR1 MNHNY and CDR2 SVGAGI come from the germline V gene (reference sequence). Here the CDR3 DNA reads TGTGCCAGCAGTTGGAAAGGGTTGTCAAGTGAGCAGTTCTTC. As protein: CASSWKGLSSEQFF.

Concerning this clonotype: The junction and the germline gene differ at one end; a read error may be behind it. The chain carries TRBV12-3 or TRBV12-4 and TRBJ2-1; 14 positions match TRBD2. The CDR3 is 16 amino acids. The DNA of the CDR3 is TGTACCAGCAGTCTCCGACTAGCGGGGGGGCCTAATGAGCAGTTCTTC. Amino acids: CTSSLRLAGGPNEQFF.

This clonotype was seen a few times. The J gene is TRBJ2-3, the V gene TRBV14; D is perhaps TRBD1 (6 bases). This CDR3 has 11 amino acids. CDR1 SGHDN and CDR2 FVKESK come from the germline V gene. Between the trimmed V and J ends, which lost 4 bases and 9 bases, there was a span of 8 bases. This CDR3 is CASSPGATQYF. In DNA form, the CDR3 reads TGTGCCAGCAGCCCAGGGGCGACGCAGTATTTT.

This sequence joins TRBV11-2 and TRBJ2-1; perhaps TRBD1 as D (6 bases). CDR1 SGHAT and CDR2 FQNNGV come from the germline V gene. The CDR3 covers 17 residues. V lost 5 bases to trimming and J lost 1 base, with 18 bases between them. The CDR3 here is CASSPRRGTDSYNEQFF. The CDR3 DNA follows: TGTGCCAGCAGCCCCAGAAGGGGGACGGATTCCTACAATGAGCAGTTCTTC.

The chain recombines TRBV6-6 with TRBJ2-7; 7 bases agree with TRBD1. Unmatched junction bases numbered 7, after V lost 2 bases and J lost 0 bases. The CDR3 has 16 amino acids. CDR1 MNHNY and CDR2 SVGAGI come from the germline V gene (reference sequence). CDR3 bases: TGTGCCAGCAGTTACGGAGACAGGGCGAGCTCCTACGAGCAGTACTTC. Encoded protein: CASSYGDRASSYEQYF.

This clonotype was detected many times. The chain carries TRBV6-5 and TRBJ2-7; TRBD1 is a possible D gene (6 bases). The CDR3 is 14 residues long. Germline-derived CDR1 and CDR2 are MNHEY and SVGAGI. V was trimmed by 2 bases and J by 0 bases, leaving 8 bases between them. Here the CDR3 reads CASSYGTSSYEQYF. DNA for the CDR3: TGTGCCAGCAGTTACGGGACAAGCTCCTACGAGCAGTACTTC.